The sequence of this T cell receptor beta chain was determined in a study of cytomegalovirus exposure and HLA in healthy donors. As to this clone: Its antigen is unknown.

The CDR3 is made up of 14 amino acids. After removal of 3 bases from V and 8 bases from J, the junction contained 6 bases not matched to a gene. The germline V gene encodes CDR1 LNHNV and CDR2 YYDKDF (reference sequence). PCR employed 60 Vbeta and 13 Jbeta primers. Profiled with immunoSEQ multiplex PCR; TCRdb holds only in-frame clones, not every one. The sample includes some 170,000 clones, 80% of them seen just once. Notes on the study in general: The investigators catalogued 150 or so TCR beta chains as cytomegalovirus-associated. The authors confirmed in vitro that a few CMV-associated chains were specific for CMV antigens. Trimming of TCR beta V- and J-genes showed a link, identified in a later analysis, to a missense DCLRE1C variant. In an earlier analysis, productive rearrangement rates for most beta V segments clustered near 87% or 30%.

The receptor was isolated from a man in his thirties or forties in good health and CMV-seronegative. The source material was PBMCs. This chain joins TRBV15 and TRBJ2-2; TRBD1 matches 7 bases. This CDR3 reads CATSSGTAQGELFF. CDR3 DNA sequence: TGTGCCACCAGCAGCGGGACAGCCCAAGGGGAGCTGTTTTTT.